The 10 T cell receptor beta chains presented below share a single source sample, sequenced in a study of T cells after posttransplantation cyclophosphamide (dated by TCRdb to the mid-2010s). Libraries were constructed by the immunoSEQ multiplex PCR assay. The table comes from immuneACCESS by way of TCRdb, which keeps in-frame sequences with V and J called. Part of the clones is missing from these tables; in studies checked, under half for an unresolved V gene and the rest for unknown reasons. A total of tens of thousands of clones appear in this sample, 92% of them only once. 3.1% of the sample rests with the top ten. Sequencing was performed on PBMCs. Receptor source: a woman in her fifties or sixties in good health and a related stem cell transplant donor.

This chain connects TRBV6-1 to TRBJ1-1; D possibly corresponds to TRBD1 (6 bases). CDR3 length equals 13 residues. Germline assignment: CDR1 MNHNS and CDR2 SASEGT. V dropped 6 bases and J dropped 11 bases, with 19 bases sitting between them. This CDR3 is CASSDRSTGRAFF. The CDR3 DNA reads TGTGCCAGCAGCGACCGATCGACAGGACGGGCTTTCTTT.

The rearrangement uses TRBV4-1 and TRBJ1-5, with TRBD1 matching over 10 bases. With V trimmed by 4 bases and J by 4 bases, 1 base remained unmatched. Germline lookup yields CDR1 MGHRA and CDR2 YSYEKL. The CDR3 consists of 14 residues. The CDR3 reads CASSPGQGNQPQHF. CDR3 nucleotides: TGCGCCAGCAGCCCGGGACAGGGGAATCAGCCCCAGCATTTT.

The chain has TRBV2 and TRBJ2-1; weak D call: TRBD1 (5 bases). Germline V gene sequence: CDR1 SNHLY, CDR2 FYNNEI. V was cut by 10 bases and J by 4 bases, with 14 bases left in between. The CDR3 totals 13 residues. CDR3 DNA sequence: TGTGCCACTCGACAGTTTTCGTACAATGAGCAGTTCTTC. Residues: CATRQFSYNEQFF.

J is TRBJ2-1 and V is TRBV2; 10 nucleotides align to TRBD2. With 5 bases clipped from V and 1 base from J, the junction kept 11 bases outside the gene matches. Germline V gives CDR1 SNHLY, CDR2 FYNNEI. The CDR3 has 18 amino acids. CDR3 nucleotide sequence: TGTGCCAGCAGTCCTTCCGTTGGTAGCGGGAGGTCCTACAATGAGCAGTTCTTC. This translates into CASSPSVGSGRSYNEQFF.

Concerning this clone itself: Relative to the germline gene, one junction end is altered; a read error may explain this. The chain carries TRBV29-1 and TRBJ1-4; tentative D call: TRBD1 (6 bases). The length of the CDR3 is 11 residues. CDR1 SQVTM and CDR2 ANQGSEA come from the germline V gene. CDR3: CSASYRDTFLF. Written as DNA, the CDR3 is TGCAGCGCTTCGTACCGGGACACGTTCCTTTTT.

This sequence joins TRBV5-4 and TRBJ2-3; 13 positions agree with TRBD2. Germline CDR1 reads SGHNT; CDR2 reads YYREEE (reference sequence). With V trimmed by 2 bases and J by 4 bases, 1 base remained unmatched. The CDR3 length is 15 residues. The CDR3 sequence is CASSLGLAGADTQYF. CDR3 DNA: TGTGCCAGCAGCTTAGGACTAGCGGGAGCAGATACGCAGTATTTT.

This chain links TRBV18 with TRBJ2-7; 10 bases are shared with TRBD1. V trimming: 2 bases; J trimming: 4 bases; junction bases outside the gene matches: 11. The CDR3 consists of 17 residues. Germline V gene sequence: CDR1 KGHSH, CDR2 LQKENI. The CDR3 here is CASSPGGFGTGVYEQYF. As DNA, the CDR3 is TGTGCCAGCTCACCAGGGGGATTCGGGACAGGGGTATACGAGCAGTACTTC.

The genes are TRBV6-1 and TRBJ2-2; unclear D gene. Germline V gene sequence: CDR1 MNHNS, CDR2 SASEGT. V lost 2 bases and J 6 bases, leaving 10 bases between the germline ends. The CDR3 consists of 14 residues. CDR3 DNA: TGTGCCAGCAGTGAATTGCAGGTGGCCGGGGAGCTGTTTTTT. It is translated as CASSELQVAGELFF.

The chain links TRBV27 to TRBJ2-3; a possible D gene is TRBD1 (6 bases). This CDR3 contains 16 residues. Germline assignment: CDR1 MNHEY and CDR2 SMNVEV (reference sequence). Trimming left V 5 bases short and J 1 base short, with 16 bases between. CDR3 sequence: CASSQGPGQRTDTQYF. The DNA for the CDR3 is TGTGCCAGCAGTCAGGGGCCAGGGCAGCGCACAGATACGCAGTATTTT.

The V gene is TRBV7-9, the J gene TRBJ1-2, with D possibly TRBD1 on 6 matching bases. V was pared by 2 bases and J by 6 bases, with 22 bases between. There are 17 residues in the CDR3. Per the germline V gene, CDR1 is SEHNR and CDR2 is FQNEAQ (reference sequence). The CDR3 nucleotides read TGTGCCAGCAGCTTATATCTGAGTGGGGGCGCGGTGAATGGCTACACCTTC. The encoded protein is CASSLYLSGGAVNGYTF.